This T cell receptor (beta chain) was captured by sequencing in a study of beta chain features in type 1 diabetes. The isolated RNA, all of it, was reverse transcribed, so expressed TCRB transcripts were what got sequenced. TCRdb keeps only in-frame clones here, not all; method: immunoSEQ multiplex PCR. The sample lists about 620,000 clones, roughly 16% seen once, with under 0.095% in the top ten. With regard to this clone: This same CDR3 is encoded by further DNA sequences in the sample.

The CDR3 contains 14 residues. CDR1 SQVTM and CDR2 ANQGSEA come from the germline V gene. V shed 7 bases and J shed 1 base, with 16 bases lying between them. The genes are TRBV29-1 and TRBJ1-2; no firm D call. Sequencing was performed on naive CD4+ T cells from blood. The receptor's source is a man aged 18 to 30 in good health. CDR3 nucleotide sequence: TGCAGCGGAGGGAGGTTAACAGATAACTATGGCTACACCTTC. Protein sequence: CSGGRLTDNYGYTF. Based on the CDR3 plus reference TRBV29-1 and TRBJ1-2, the full variable domain is SAVISQKPSRDICQRGTSLTIQCQVDSQVTMMFWYRQQPGQSLTLIATANQGSEATYESGFVIDKFPISRPNLTFSTLTVSNMSPEDSSIYLCSGGRLTDNYGYTFGSGTRLTVV.